This is a list of T cell receptor beta chains from one sample in a study of response to subunit inactivated influenza vaccine. TCRdb processed the RT-PCR reads anew with MiXCR; each CDR3 protein has one entry. The sample shows 450,000 to 700,000 distinct CDR3 sequences, about 14% of them seen only once. Sample: PBMCs from blood, taken about 11 days after vaccination. The receptors were gathered from a man aged 50-60 years who received an inactivated influenza vaccine. Each CDR3 is given without its conserved first and last residue.

J gene | CDR3 length | V gene | CDR3 protein
TRBJ2-3 | 15 | TRBV5-1 | ASSLAGAGGYTDTQY
TRBJ2-2 | 14 | TRBV7-2 | ASSPWGSLTAGELF
TRBJ2-3 | 13 | TRBV12-3/TRBV12-4 | ASSPDRGRTDTQY
TRBJ2-5 | 11 | TRBV29-1 | SVAGRQQETQY
TRBJ2-5 | 10 | TRBV6-2/TRBV6-3 | ASQSGGKTQY
TRBJ2-1 | 13 | TRBV3-1 | ASSQEGTGSPEQF
TRBJ1-2 | 11 | TRBV12-3/TRBV12-4 | ASSLEQARGYT
TRBJ2-7 | 14 | TRBV5-1 | ASSLPGSAGRYEQY
TRBJ2-1 | 13 | TRBV11-2 | ASSLRTGPGNEQF
TRBJ1-3 | 14 | TRBV4-3 | ASSQDLGKFRNTIY
TRBJ2-3 | 12 | TRBV12-3/TRBV12-4 | ASSKGQGANTQC
TRBJ2-7 | 13 | TRBV7-2 | ASSLGPSGLYEQY
TRBJ1-2 | 12 | TRBV29-1 | SVDGTGEDYGYT
TRBJ2-1 | 13 | TRBV29-1 | SVEELAGIYNEQF
TRBJ2-3 | 12 | TRBV20-1 | SARGASGVDTQY
TRBJ2-5 | 14 | TRBV25-1 | ASSEVQNSRQETQY
TRBJ2-2 | 9 | TRBV29-1 | SVVDTGELF
TRBJ1-1 | 8 | TRBV10-3 | AIRKTEAF
TRBJ2-4 | 14 | TRBV20-1 | SAREREGLRGSIQY
TRBJ1-6 | 11 | TRBV3-1 | ASSQTRWLPLH
TRBJ2-7 | 13 | TRBV7-3 | ASSPSGLAGNEQY
TRBJ2-3 | 13 | TRBV27 | ASRKLAVSTDTQY
TRBJ2-7 | 9 | TRBV5-6 | ASSSLGEQY
TRBJ2-1 | 13 | TRBV20-1 | SARDPFTPNNEQF
TRBJ2-1 | 13 | TRBV4-1 | ASSQVASPYNEQF
TRBJ2-6 | 14 | TRBV3-1 | ASSQVYFPGANVLT
TRBJ1-1 | 6 | TRBV20-1 | SVPEAF
TRBJ2-7 | 12 | TRBV27 | ASSPRTSGNEQY
TRBJ2-1 | 12 | TRBV7-9 | ASNKDSYYNEQF
TRBJ2-5 | 13 | TRBV5-1 | ASSYAGQGLETQY
TRBJ2-5 | 13 | TRBV5-1 | ASKKASALQETQY
TRBJ2-1 | 12 | TRBV14 | ASSPGTAYNEQF
TRBJ1-1 | 12 | TRBV5-1 | ASSWDRGSTEAF
TRBJ2-3 | 13 | TRBV3-1 | ASSQVGEEADTQY
TRBJ2-7 | 13 | TRBV28 | ASSPRTGGSREQY
TRBJ2-4 | 11 | TRBV5-1 | ASRGTGENIQY
TRBJ2-7 | 16 | TRBV5-1 | ASSLVGSSGGRFYEQY
TRBJ2-2 | 12 | TRBV14 | ASSYRGWTGELF
TRBJ1-2 | 12 | TRBV20-1 | SASVITAREGYT
TRBJ2-7 | 13 | TRBV7-2 | ASRRAGTGSYEQY
TRBJ2-2 | 11 | TRBV20-1 | SGRGGITGELF
TRBJ2-3 | 14 | TRBV20-1 | SARDLGGRISGTQY
TRBJ2-2 | 8 | TRBV7-9 | ASSGLGLF
TRBJ1-4 | 12 | TRBV6-5 | ASSSHRGNEKLF
TRBJ1-2 | 10 | TRBV20-1 | SATTANYGYT
TRBJ2-1 | 16 | TRBV5-5 | ASSASITGGDYYNEQF
TRBJ1-1 | 14 | TRBV28 | ASSARPGKGGTEAF
TRBJ2-7 | 10 | TRBV5-1 | ASSTQGNEQY
TRBJ2-7 | 10 | TRBV6-2/TRBV6-3 | ASSYETYEQY
TRBJ1-5 | 12 | TRBV10-3 | AISTDRGNQPQH
TRBJ2-7 | 12 | TRBV7-6 | ASSLGYNSYEQY
TRBJ2-7 | 12 | TRBV29-1 | SVARTGEFDEQY
TRBJ2-3 | 11 | TRBV12-3/TRBV12-4 | ASRYRGTDTQY
TRBJ2-7 | 13 | TRBV7-6 | ASSLVGQGNYEQY
TRBJ2-2 | 13 | TRBV7-9 | ASSLLVGSTGELF